These 22 T cell receptor beta chains originate from one sample sequenced in a study of cytomegalovirus exposure and HLA in healthy donors. Primers included in the PCR were 60 Vbeta and 13 Jbeta primers. Measured with immunoSEQ multiplex PCR; TCRdb has only the in-frame clones, and not every one. The table records 95,000 to 150,000 clones, about four fifths of them present only once. Sequenced material: PBMCs. Receptor source: a female donor in good health and CMV-seropositive.

The CDR3 DNA reads TGTGCCAGCAGTAGACAGGTACCGAACACCGGGGAGCTGTTTTTT. Protein: CASSRQVPNTGELFF. The chain joins TRBV2 to TRBJ2-2; tentative D call: TRBD1 (6 bases). V was shortened by 5 bases and J by 0 bases, with 10 bases between the two germline ends. The germline CDR1 and CDR2 sequences are SNHLY and FYNNEI. CDR3 length equals 15 residues.

This clone was found once. The chain links TRBV11-2 to TRBJ1-2; 8 positions match TRBD1. CDR1 is SGHAT and CDR2 is FQNNGV in the germline V gene. The V segment lost 5 bases and the J segment 6 bases; nucleotides outside the gene matches: 14. The CDR3 contains 16 residues. The CDR3 region is CASSGPGPRQGNGYTF. As DNA, the CDR3 is TGTGCCAGCAGCGGACCTGGCCCACGACAGGGGAATGGCTACACCTTC.

This chain uses TRBV9 with TRBJ2-1, with TRBD2 as a possible D gene (5 bases). Germline V gene data show CDR1 as SGDLS and CDR2 as YYNGEE. The CDR3 runs to 16 residues. Trimming took 5 bases from V and 5 from J, leaving 20 bases between them. The CDR3 DNA sequence: TGTGCCAGCAGTATTGGCCTGGGCTTCGGGGACAATGAGCAGTTCTTC. As protein: CASSIGLGFGDNEQFF.

The rearrangement uses TRBV7-2 and TRBJ2-3, with TRBD2 identical over 9 bases. CDR3 size: 19 residues. CDR1 and CDR2 (germline): SGHTA, FQGNSA. Trimming took 2 bases from V and 2 from J; bases not matched to a gene: 14. CDR3 coding DNA: TGTGCCAGCAGCTTAATCTCTGGAAGGCGGGGGGGCTACACAGATACGCAGTATTTT. Translation gives CASSLISGRRGGYTDTQYF.

V gene TRBV28 combines with J gene TRBJ1-5, with 8 bases lining up with TRBD1. V dropped 10 bases and J dropped 4; count of bases not matched to a gene: 9. The CDR3 runs to 14 residues. Per the germline V gene, CDR1 is MDHEN and CDR2 is SYDVKM. The DNA of the CDR3 is TGTGCCACCACAGGACAGGGATGGAATCAGCCCCAGCATTTT. It is translated as CATTGQGWNQPQHF.

The chain recombines TRBV5-4 with TRBJ1-6; 7 bases are a match to TRBD1. Germline CDR1 reads SGHNT; CDR2 reads YYREEE (reference sequence). The CDR3 has 16 residues. J gave up 5 bases and V 3 bases, and 8 bases lay outside the gene matches. Written as DNA, the CDR3 is TGTGCCAGCAGCTCGGTCAGGGGGTGGAATAATTCACCCCTCCACTTT. It specifies CASSSVRGWNNSPLHF.

The count of this clone is one. The chain couples TRBV27 to TRBJ1-1; unclear D gene. Germline lookup yields CDR1 MNHEY and CDR2 SMNVEV (reference sequence). The V gene lost 3 bases and the J gene lost 4 bases, with 12 bases spanning the gap. This CDR3 spans 14 amino acids. DNA for the CDR3: TGTGCCAGCAGTTTGAGGGAAACCGGCACTGAAGCTTTCTTT. Protein: CASSLRETGTEAFF.

J is TRBJ2-3 and V is TRBV4-3; D not certain. Germline V gives CDR1 LGHNA, CDR2 YSLEER. CDR3 length: 17 amino acids. The germline V and J ends were trimmed by 1 base and 0 bases, with 14 bases remaining between them. The chain's CDR3 is CASSQGGGSRSTDTQYF. CDR3 sequence (DNA): TGCGCCAGCAGCCAAGGTGGCGGTTCCCGAAGCACAGATACGCAGTATTTT.

In this sample, this clone turned up a few times. The rearrangement uses TRBV6-6 and TRBJ2-2; 10 bases are shared with TRBD1. The CDR3 sequence is 16 residues long. Unmatched junction bases numbered 7, after V lost 2 bases and J lost 7 bases. Germline CDR1 MNHNY, CDR2 SVGAGI (reference sequence). The CDR3, as DNA: TGTGCCAGCAGTTACCCCCGACAGGGGGCGGGCGGGGAGCTGTTTTTT. Amino acids: CASSYPRQGAGGELFF.

This clone was seen a handful of times. The sample holds other DNA sequences that translate to the same CDR3. This chain connects TRBV4-2 to TRBJ1-3; D might be TRBD1 (5 bases). Germline loops: CDR1 LGHNA, CDR2 YNFKEQ. The V end was cut by 2 bases, the J end by 2 bases, with 10 bases between. The CDR3 is 15 amino acids. DNA for the CDR3: TGTGCCAGCAGCCAAAGATCGACAGCTGGAAACACCATATATTTT. Protein product: CASSQRSTAGNTIYF.

V gene TRBV5-1 combines with J gene TRBJ2-3, with 8 bases matching TRBD1. V lost 0 bases and J lost 5; bases outside the gene matches: 2. The germline V gene has CDR1 SGHRS and CDR2 YFSETQ. This CDR3 spans 14 amino acids. CDR3 sequence reads: CASSLARGQDTQYF. The CDR3 DNA is TGCGCCAGCAGCTTGGCCAGGGGGCAAGATACGCAGTATTTT.

This chain uses TRBV30 with TRBJ1-3, with 9 bases lining up with TRBD1. V shed 1 base, J shed 2 bases, and the junction held 3 bases outside the gene matches. Germline values: CDR1 GTSNPN, CDR2 SVGIG (reference sequence). The CDR3 sequence is 15 residues long. The CDR3 sequence is CAWSGGTGTGNTIYF. The CDR3 DNA reads as TGTGCCTGGAGTGGGGGGACAGGGACTGGAAACACCATATATTTT.

The genes are TRBV7-2 and TRBJ2-7; 8 positions match TRBD1. Unmatched junction bases numbered 4, after V lost 3 bases and J lost 3 bases. Germline lookup yields CDR1 SGHTA and CDR2 FQGNSA. CDR3 length: 14 amino acids. The CDR3 DNA reads as TGTGCCAGCAGCTTTGGACAGGGTAACTACGAGCAGTACTTC. Amino acids: CASSFGQGNYEQYF.

The chain carries TRBV27 and TRBJ1-3; D is uncertain. The CDR3 has 13 amino acids. The ends were cut back, 3 bases at V and 0 bases at J, with 3 bases in the middle. CDR1 and CDR2 (germline): MNHEY, SMNVEV (reference sequence). CDR3 in amino acids: CASSFSSGNTIYF. CDR3 coding DNA: TGTGCCAGCAGTTTTAGCTCTGGAAACACCATATATTTT.

The table lists this clone with a count of one. V usage is TRBV5-1 and J usage is TRBJ2-5, with D perhaps TRBD2 (6 bases). There are 15 residues in the CDR3. Germline values: CDR1 SGHRS, CDR2 YFSETQ. Trimming took off 5 bases at V and 0 bases at J, with 14 bases between the two ends. As DNA, the CDR3 is TGCGCCAGCAGATCGGCGGGGTTGAACCAAGAGACCCAGTACTTC. This codes for CASRSAGLNQETQYF.

The gene calls are TRBV7-2 and TRBJ1-1; D remains ambiguous. Germline CDR1 is SGHTA and CDR2 is FQGNSA. With 5 bases removed from V and 0 bases from J, the gap between germline ends came to 7 bases. The CDR3 extends over 13 amino acids. Here the CDR3 reads CASSPHMNTEAFF. DNA for the CDR3: TGTGCCAGCAGCCCACACATGAACACTGAAGCTTTCTTT.

This clone has just a few counts. The chain is built from TRBV7-6 and TRBJ1-2; no reliable D call. From germline, CDR1 is SGHVS and CDR2 FNYEAQ. The CDR3 runs to 13 residues. Trimming shortened V by 4 bases and J by 4 bases, and 10 bases separated the two germline ends. DNA for the CDR3: TGTGCCAGCAGCTCCCAGGAAGCCTATGGCTACACCTTC. Protein sequence: CASSSQEAYGYTF.

V is TRBV15 and J is TRBJ2-1; a weak D match, TRBD2 (5 bases). Germline loops: CDR1 LNHNV, CDR2 YYDKDF (reference sequence). The germline V and J ends were trimmed by 0 bases and 6 bases, with 9 bases remaining between them. The CDR3 runs 14 residues. The CDR3 loop reads CATSRDRDGNEQFF. The CDR3 DNA follows: TGTGCCACCAGCAGAGATCGGGATGGCAATGAGCAGTTCTTC. Variable domain in full (rest from reference TRBV15 and TRBJ2-1): DAMVIQNPRYQVTQFGKPVTLSCSQTLNHNVMYWYQQKSSQAPKLLFHYYDKDFNNEADTPDNFQSRRPNTSFCFLDIRSPGLGDTAMYLCATSRDRDGNEQFFGPGTRLTVL.

The chain employs TRBV7-3 and TRBJ2-3, with TRBD1 identical over 7 bases. The V gene's germline CDR1 is SGHTA and CDR2 FQGTGA. The CDR3 spans 14 residues. V was clipped by 5 bases and J by 2 bases; unmatched bases: 4. This CDR3 reads CASSRGQATDTQYF. Here the CDR3 DNA reads TGTGCCAGCAGCCGAGGACAGGCCACAGATACGCAGTATTTT.

This chain links TRBV19 with TRBJ1-1; 11 bases align to TRBD1. Germline V gene sequence: CDR1 LNHDA, CDR2 SQIVND (reference sequence). This CDR3 has 15 amino acids. The V and J ends lost 3 bases and 5 bases, in that order; junction bases with no gene match: 5. The CDR3 region has the DNA TGTGCCAGTAGTATTGGACAGGGGGCGCGAACTGAAGCTTTCTTT. Amino acids: CASSIGQGARTEAFF.

The chain employs TRBV7-2 and TRBJ1-4; 8 nucleotides align to TRBD1. J lost 8 bases, V lost 3 bases, and 5 bases had no gene match. This CDR3 is 14 amino acids long. Germline lookup yields CDR1 SGHTA and CDR2 FQGNSA. CDR3 coding DNA: TGTGCCAGCAGCTTCGACAGGGGATGGGAAAAACTGTTTTTT. The encoded protein is CASSFDRGWEKLFF. Supplemented by reference TRBV7-2 and TRBJ1-4, the full variable domain reads GAGVSQSPSNKVTEKGKDVELRCDPISGHTALYWYRQSLGQGLEFLIYFQGNSAPDKSGLPSDRFSAERTGGSVSTLTIQRTQQEDSAVYLCASSFDRGWEKLFFGSGTQLSVL.

V usage is TRBV5-1 and J usage is TRBJ1-1, with 10 bases matching TRBD1. The CDR3 contains 14 residues. Germline loops: CDR1 SGHRS, CDR2 YFSETQ. Germline trimming cut 4 bases from V and 4 bases from J; bases unmatched to any gene: 4. The CDR3 DNA reads TGCGCCAGCAGCCTGGACAGGGGGGTCACTGAAGCTTTCTTT. Translation gives CASSLDRGVTEAFF.